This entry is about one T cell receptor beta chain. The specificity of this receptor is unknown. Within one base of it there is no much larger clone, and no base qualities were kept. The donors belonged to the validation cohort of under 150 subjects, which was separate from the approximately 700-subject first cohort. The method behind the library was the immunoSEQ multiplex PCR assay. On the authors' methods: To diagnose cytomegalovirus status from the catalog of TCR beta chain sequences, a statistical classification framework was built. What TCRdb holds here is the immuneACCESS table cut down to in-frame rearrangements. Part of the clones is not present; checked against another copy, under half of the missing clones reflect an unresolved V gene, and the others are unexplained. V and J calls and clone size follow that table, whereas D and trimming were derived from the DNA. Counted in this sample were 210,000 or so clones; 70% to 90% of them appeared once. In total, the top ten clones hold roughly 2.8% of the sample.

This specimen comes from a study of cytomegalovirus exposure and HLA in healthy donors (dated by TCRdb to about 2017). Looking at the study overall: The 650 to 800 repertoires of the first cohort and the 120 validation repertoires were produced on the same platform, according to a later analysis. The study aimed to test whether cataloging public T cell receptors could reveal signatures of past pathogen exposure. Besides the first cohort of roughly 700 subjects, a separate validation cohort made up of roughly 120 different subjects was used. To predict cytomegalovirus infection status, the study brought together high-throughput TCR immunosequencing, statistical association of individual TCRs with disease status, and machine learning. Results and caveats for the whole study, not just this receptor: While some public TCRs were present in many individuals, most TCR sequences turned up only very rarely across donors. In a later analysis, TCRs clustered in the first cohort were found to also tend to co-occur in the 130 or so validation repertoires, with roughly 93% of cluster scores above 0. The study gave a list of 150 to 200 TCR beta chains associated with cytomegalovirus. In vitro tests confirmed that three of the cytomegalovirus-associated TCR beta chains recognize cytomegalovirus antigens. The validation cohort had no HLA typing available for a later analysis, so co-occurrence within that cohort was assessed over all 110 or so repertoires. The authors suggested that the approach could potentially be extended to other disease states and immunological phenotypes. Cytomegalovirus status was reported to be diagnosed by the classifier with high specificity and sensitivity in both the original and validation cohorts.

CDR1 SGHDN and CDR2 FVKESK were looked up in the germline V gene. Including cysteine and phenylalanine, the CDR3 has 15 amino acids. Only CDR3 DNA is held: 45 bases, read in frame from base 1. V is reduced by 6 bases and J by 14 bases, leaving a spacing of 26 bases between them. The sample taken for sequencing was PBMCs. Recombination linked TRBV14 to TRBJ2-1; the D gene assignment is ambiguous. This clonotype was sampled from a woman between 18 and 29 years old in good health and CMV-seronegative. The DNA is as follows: TGTGCCAGCAGTCCTACATTGGGTTCCCTTACGAGCGAGTTCTTC. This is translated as CASSPTLGSLTSEFF.